This T cell receptor beta chain was sequenced for a study of blood T cell repertoires in COVID-19. Across the study: COVID-19 samples from acute and convalescent phases originated in the United States, Italy and Spain.

The sample holds one count of this clone. After removal of 5 bases from V and 5 bases from J, the junction contained 7 bases not matched to a gene. The CDR3 contains 15 residues. Germline-derived CDR1 and CDR2 are MNHNY and SVGAGI (reference sequence). The data were produced by immunoSEQ multiplex PCR, yet TCRdb's version contains in-frame clones alone and is incomplete. The data hold approximately 290,000 clones, with 80% to 90% observed a single time. Recovery meant two consecutive negative NP/OP PCR tests, professional clearance, or resolved symptoms. This clonotype originated in a woman between 25 and 40 years old who had recovered from COVID-19. The gene calls are TRBV6-6 and TRBJ2-2, with TRBD2 matching over 8 bases. Material for sequencing was PBMCs or T cells enriched from blood (not recorded which). As DNA, the CDR3 is TGTGCCAGCAGTCCAGCGGGAGTCGGGACCGGGGAGCTGTTTTTT. Its protein is CASSPAGVGTGELFF.